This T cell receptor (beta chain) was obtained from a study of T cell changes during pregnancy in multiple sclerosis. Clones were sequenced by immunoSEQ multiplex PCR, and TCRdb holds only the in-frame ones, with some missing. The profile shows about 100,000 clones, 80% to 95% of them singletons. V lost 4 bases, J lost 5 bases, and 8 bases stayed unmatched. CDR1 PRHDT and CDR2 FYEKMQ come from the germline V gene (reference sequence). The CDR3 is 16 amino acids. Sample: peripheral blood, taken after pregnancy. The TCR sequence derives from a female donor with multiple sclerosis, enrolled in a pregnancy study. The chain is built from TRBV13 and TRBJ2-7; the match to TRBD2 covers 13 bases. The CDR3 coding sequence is TGTGCCAGCAGCTCTCGACTAGCGGGAGGACGGAACGAGCAGTACTTC. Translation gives CASSSRLAGGRNEQYF. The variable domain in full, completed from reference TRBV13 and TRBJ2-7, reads AAGVIQSPRHLIKEKRETATLKCYPIPRHDTVYWYQQGPGQDPQFLISFYEKMQSDKGSIPDRFSAQQFSDYHSELNMSSLELGDSALYFCASSSRLAGGRNEQYFGPGTRLTVT.